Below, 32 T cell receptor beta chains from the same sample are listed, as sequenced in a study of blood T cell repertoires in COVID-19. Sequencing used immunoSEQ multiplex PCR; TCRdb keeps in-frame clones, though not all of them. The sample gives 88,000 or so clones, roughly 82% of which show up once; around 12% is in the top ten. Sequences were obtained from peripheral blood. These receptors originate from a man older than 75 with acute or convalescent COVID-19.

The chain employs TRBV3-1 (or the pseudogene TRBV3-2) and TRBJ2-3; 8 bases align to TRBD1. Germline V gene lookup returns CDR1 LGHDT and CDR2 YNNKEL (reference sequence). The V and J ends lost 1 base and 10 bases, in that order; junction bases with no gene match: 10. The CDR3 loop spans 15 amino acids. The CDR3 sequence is CASSQATGVEIAQYF. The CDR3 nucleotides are TGTGCCAGCAGCCAAGCGACAGGGGTGGAGATAGCGCAGTATTTT.

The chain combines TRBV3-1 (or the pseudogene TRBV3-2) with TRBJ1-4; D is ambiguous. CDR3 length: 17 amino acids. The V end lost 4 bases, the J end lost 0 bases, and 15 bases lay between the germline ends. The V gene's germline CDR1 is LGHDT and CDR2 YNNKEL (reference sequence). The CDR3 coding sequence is TGTGCCAGCAGCCCTTGGACTGGTTCATCAACTAATGAAAAACTGTTTTTT. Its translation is CASSPWTGSSTNEKLFF.

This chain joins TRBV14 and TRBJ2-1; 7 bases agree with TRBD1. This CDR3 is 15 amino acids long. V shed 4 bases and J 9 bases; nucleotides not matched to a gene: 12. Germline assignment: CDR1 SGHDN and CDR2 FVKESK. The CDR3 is CASSPTAGGRGEQFF. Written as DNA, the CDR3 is TGTGCCAGCAGCCCCACCGCAGGGGGTAGAGGTGAGCAGTTCTTC.

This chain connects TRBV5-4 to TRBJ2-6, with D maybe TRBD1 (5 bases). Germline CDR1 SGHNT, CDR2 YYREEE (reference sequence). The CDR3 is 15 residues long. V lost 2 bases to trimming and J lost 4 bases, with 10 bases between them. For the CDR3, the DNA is TGTGCCAGCAGCTTTGGGGCAGCCGGGGCCAACGTCCTGACTTTC. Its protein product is CASSFGAAGANVLTF.

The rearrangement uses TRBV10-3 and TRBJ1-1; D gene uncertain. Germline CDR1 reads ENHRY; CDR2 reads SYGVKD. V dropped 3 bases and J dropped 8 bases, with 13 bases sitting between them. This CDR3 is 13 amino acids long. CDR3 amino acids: CAISDTQDGEAFF. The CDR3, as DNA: TGTGCCATCAGTGACACCCAGGATGGAGAAGCTTTCTTT.

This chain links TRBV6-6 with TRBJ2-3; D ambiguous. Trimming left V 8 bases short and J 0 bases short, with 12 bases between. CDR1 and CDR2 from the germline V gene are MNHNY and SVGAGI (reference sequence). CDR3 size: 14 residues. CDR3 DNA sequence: TGTGCCAGCCTAGACTCTCGCAGCACAGATACGCAGTATTTT. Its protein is CASLDSRSTDTQYF.

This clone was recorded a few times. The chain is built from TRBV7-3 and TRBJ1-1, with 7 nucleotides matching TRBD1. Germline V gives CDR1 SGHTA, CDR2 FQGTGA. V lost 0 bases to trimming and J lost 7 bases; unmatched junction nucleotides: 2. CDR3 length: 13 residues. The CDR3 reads CASSLTRDSEAFF. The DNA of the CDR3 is TGTGCCAGCAGCTTAACCCGGGACAGTGAAGCTTTCTTT.

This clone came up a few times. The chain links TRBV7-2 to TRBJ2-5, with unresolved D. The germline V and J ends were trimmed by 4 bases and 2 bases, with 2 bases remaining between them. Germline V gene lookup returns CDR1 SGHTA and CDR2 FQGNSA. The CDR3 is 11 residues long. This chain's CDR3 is CASSSQETQYF. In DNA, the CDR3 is TGTGCCAGCAGCTCGCAAGAGACCCAGTACTTC.

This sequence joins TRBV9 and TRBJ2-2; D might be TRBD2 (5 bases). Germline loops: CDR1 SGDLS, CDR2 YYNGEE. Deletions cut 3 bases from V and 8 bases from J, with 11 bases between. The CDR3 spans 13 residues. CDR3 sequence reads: CASSAGNRGELFF. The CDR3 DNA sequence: TGTGCCAGCAGCGCGGGAAATCGGGGGGAGCTGTTTTTT.

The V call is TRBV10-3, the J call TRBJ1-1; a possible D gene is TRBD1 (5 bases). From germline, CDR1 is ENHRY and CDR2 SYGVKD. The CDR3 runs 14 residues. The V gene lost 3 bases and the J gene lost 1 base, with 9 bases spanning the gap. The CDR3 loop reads CAISDSGQNTEAFF. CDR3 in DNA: TGTGCCATCAGTGACTCCGGACAGAACACTGAAGCTTTCTTT.

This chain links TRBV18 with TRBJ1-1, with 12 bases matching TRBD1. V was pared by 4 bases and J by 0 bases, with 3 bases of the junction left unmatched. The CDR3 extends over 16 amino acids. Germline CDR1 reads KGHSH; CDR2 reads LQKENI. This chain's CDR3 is CASSHGTGGLNTEAFF. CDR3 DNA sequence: TGTGCCAGCTCACATGGGACAGGGGGCCTGAACACTGAAGCTTTCTTT. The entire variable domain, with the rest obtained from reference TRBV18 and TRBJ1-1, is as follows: NAGVMQNPRHLVRRRGQEARLRCSPMKGHSHVYWYRQLPEEGLKFMVYLQKENIIDESGMPKERFSAEFPKEGPSILRIQQVVRGDSAAYFCASSHGTGGLNTEAFFGQGTRLTVV.

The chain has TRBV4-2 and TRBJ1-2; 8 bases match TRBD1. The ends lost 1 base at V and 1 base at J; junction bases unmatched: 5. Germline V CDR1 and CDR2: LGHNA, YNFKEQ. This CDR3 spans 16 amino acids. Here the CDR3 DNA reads TGTGCCAGCAGCCAAGCATCGGGACAGGTTAACTATGGCTACACCTTC. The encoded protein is CASSQASGQVNYGYTF.

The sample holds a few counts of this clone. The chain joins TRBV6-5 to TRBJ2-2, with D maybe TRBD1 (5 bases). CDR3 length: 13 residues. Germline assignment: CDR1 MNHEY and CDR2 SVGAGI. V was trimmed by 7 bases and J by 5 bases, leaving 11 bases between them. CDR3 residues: CASNPGRTGELFF. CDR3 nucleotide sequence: TGTGCCAGCAACCCAGGGCGAACCGGGGAGCTGTTTTTT.

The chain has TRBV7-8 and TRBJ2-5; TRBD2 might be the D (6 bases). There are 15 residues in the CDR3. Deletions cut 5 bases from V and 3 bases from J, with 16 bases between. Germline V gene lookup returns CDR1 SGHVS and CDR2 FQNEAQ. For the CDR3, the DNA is TGTGCCAGCAGCCTTAGGTCCGGGAGAGAAGAGACCCAGTACTTC. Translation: CASSLRSGREETQYF.

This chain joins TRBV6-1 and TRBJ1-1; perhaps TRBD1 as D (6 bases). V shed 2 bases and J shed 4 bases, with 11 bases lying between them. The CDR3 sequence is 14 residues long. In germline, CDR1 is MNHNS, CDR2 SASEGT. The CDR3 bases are TGTGCCAGCAGTGAATACAGGGTCGGCACTGAAGCTTTCTTT. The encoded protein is CASSEYRVGTEAFF.

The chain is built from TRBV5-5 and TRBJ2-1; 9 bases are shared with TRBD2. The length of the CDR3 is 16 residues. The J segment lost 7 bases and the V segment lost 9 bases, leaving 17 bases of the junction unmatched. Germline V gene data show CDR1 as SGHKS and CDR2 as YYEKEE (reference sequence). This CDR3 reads CATNSDFTTSGNEQFF. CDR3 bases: TGTGCCACCAACTCCGATTTTACGACTAGCGGAAATGAGCAGTTCTTC.

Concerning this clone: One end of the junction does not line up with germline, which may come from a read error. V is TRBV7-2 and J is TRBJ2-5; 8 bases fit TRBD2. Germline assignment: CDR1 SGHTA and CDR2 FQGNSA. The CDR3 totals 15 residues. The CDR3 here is CASSLALAGGRHWNF. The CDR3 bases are TGTGCCAGCAGCTTAGCATTGGCGGGGGGCCGTCATTGGAACTTC.

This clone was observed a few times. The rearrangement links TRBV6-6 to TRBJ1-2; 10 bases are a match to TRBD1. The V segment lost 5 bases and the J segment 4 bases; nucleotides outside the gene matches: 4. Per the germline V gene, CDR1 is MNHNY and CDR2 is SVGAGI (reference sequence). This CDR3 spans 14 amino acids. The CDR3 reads CASSPGQGTYGYTF. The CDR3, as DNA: TGTGCCAGCAGTCCGGGACAGGGGACCTATGGCTACACCTTC.

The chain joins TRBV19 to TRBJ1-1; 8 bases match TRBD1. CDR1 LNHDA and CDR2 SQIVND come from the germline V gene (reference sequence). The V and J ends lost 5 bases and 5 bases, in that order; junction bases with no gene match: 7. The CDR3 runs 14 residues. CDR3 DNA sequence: TGTGCCAGTAGTTCTCTCAGGGGGCGGACTGAAGCTTTCTTT. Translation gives CASSSLRGRTEAFF.

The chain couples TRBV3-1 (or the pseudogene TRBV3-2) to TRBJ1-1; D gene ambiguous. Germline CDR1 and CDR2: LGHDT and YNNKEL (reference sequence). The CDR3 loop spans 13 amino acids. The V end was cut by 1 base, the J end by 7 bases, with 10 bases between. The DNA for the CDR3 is TGTGCCAGCAGCCAAGCGCGGGGTGGTGAAGCTTTCTTT. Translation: CASSQARGGEAFF.

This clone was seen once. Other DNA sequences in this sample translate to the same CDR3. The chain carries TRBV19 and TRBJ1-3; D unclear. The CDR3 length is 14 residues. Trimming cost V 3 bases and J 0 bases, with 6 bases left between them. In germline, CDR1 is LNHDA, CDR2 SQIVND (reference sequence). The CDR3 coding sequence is TGTGCCAGTAGTATCACGGTCTCTGGAAACACCATATATTTT. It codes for CASSITVSGNTIYF.

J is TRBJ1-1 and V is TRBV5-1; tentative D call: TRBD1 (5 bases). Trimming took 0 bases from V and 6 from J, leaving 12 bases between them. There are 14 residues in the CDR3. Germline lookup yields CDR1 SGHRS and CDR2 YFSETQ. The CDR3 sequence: CASSLGYRGAEAFF. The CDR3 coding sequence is TGCGCCAGCAGCTTGGGATATCGGGGGGCTGAAGCTTTCTTT.

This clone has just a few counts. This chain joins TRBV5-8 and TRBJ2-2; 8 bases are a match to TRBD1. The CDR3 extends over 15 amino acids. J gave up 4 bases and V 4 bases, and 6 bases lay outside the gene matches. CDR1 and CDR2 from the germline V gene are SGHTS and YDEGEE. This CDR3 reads CASSTRGRGTGELFF. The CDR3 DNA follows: TGTGCCAGCAGCACCAGGGGGCGAGGCACCGGGGAGCTGTTTTTT.

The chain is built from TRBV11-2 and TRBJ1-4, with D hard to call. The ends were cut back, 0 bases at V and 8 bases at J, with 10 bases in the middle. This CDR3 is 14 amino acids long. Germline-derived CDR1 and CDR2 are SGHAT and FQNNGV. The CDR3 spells CASSLDTIREKLFF. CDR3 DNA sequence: TGTGCCAGCAGCTTAGATACAATAAGAGAAAAACTGTTTTTT.

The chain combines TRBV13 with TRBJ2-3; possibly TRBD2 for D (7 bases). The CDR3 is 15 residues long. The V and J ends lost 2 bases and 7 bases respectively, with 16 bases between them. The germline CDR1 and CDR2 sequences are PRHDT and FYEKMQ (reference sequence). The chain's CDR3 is CASSLSGGGRNTQYF. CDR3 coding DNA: TGTGCCAGCAGCTTAAGCGGCGGGGGCCGGAATACGCAGTATTTT.

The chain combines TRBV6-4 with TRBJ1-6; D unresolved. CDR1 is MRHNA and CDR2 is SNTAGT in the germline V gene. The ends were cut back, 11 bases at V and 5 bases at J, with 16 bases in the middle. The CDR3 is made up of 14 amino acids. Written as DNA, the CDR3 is TGTGCCGTTGAGGTGGGTCGGCATAATTCACCCCTCCACTTT. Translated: CAVEVGRHNSPLHF.

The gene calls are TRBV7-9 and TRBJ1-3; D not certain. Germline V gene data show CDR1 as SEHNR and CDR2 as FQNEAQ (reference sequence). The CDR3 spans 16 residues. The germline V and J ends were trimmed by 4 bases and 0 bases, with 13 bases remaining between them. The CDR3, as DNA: TGTGCCAGCAGCTATGCCCTGGGGAGCTCTGGAAACACCATATATTTT. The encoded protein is CASSYALGSSGNTIYF.

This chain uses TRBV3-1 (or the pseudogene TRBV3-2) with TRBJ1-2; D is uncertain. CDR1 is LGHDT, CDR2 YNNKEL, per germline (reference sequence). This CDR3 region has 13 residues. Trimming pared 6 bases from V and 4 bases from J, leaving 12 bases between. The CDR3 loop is CASSQQIAYGYTF. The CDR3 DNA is TGTGCCAGCAGTCAACAGATAGCCTATGGCTACACCTTC.

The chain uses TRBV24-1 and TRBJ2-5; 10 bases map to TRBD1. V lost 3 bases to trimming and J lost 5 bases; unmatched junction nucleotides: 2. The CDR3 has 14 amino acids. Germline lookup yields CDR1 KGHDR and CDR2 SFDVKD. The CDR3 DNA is TGTGCCACCAGTGATCCGGGACAGGGGGAGACCCAGTACTTC. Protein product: CATSDPGQGETQYF.

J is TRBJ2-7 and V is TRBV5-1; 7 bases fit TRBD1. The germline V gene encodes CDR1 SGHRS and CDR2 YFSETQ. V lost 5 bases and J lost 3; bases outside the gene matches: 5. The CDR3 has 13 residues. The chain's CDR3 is CASSHDRDYEQYF. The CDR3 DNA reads TGCGCCAGCAGTCACGACAGGGACTACGAGCAGTACTTC.

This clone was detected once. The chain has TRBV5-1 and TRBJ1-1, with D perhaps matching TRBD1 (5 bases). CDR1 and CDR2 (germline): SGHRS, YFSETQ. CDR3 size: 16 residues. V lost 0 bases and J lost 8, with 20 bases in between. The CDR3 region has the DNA TGCGCCAGCAGCTTGGTAGGCGGGGGTAGGTTTTCCGAAGCTTTCTTT. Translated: CASSLVGGGRFSEAFF.

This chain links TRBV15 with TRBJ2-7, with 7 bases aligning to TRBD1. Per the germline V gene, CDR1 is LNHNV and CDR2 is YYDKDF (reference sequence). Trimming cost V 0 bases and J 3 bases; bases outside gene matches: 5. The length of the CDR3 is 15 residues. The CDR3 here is CATSRDKGAGYEQYF. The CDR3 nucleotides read TGTGCCACCAGCAGAGATAAGGGGGCAGGCTACGAGCAGTACTTC.